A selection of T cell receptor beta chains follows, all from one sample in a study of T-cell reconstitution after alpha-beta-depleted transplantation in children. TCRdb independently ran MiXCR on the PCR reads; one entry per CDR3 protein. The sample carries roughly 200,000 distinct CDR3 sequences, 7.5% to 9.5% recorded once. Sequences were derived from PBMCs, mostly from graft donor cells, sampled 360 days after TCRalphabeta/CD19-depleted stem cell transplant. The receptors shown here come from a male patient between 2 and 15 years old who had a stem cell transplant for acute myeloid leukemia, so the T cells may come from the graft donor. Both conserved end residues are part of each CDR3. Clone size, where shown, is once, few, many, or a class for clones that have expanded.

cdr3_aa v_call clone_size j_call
CASSRGRDQETQYF TRBV5-1 few TRBJ2-5
CASSLSRDMKSSYEQYF TRBV7-8 . TRBJ2-7
CASSFHRVPTEAFF TRBV5-1 many TRBJ1-1
CASRTGVSYEQYF TRBV4-3 many TRBJ2-7
CASSRGTSGVTGELFF TRBV5-1 . TRBJ2-2
CASSSRTSGKTGELFF TRBV12-3/TRBV12-4 many TRBJ2-2
CASSYPVGGAGFQPQHF TRBV6-5 . TRBJ1-5
CASSLYSAGGETQYF TRBV7-9 . TRBJ2-5
CASSLVGPGGEQYF TRBV7-9 many TRBJ2-7
CSVGPRGTQYF TRBV29-1 many TRBJ2-5
CAISVSRQGYEQYF TRBV10-3 many TRBJ2-7
CSARDGQGAGEQYF TRBV20-1 few TRBJ2-7
CASSSGDNLSTEAFF TRBV5-1 many TRBJ1-1
CASKSGESTDTQYF TRBV12-3/TRBV12-4 . TRBJ2-3
CASSARWSYSNQPQHF TRBV12-3/TRBV12-4 . TRBJ1-5
CSAPPGLEDTQYF TRBV20-1 many TRBJ2-3
CASSPGQGLYEQYF TRBV5-1 few TRBJ2-7
CASAPPSQETQYF TRBV5-1 few TRBJ2-5
CASTVIPNYGYTF TRBV12-3/TRBV12-4 many TRBJ1-2
CASSYDSTPYEWQYF TRBV11-2 . TRBJ2-7
CSVESSSASSYNEQFF TRBV29-1 many TRBJ2-1
CASSFRGITNTGELFF TRBV12-3/TRBV12-4 many TRBJ2-2
CASSPVTGVRNTQYF TRBV7-2 . TRBJ2-3
CSARSSGTYEQYF TRBV20-1 . TRBJ2-7
CASTYLAGGPNTGELFF TRBV12-3/TRBV12-4 few TRBJ2-2
CASRSPGGGETQYF TRBV7-2 many TRBJ2-5
CASSSSGLVPGTQYF TRBV12-3/TRBV12-4 many TRBJ2-3
CASSQERREYISEQYF TRBV4-1 . TRBJ2-7
CASSLAVLAGNTGELFF TRBV5-1 many TRBJ2-2
CASSLVADRQETQYF TRBV5-1 many TRBJ2-5
CSARGDREAFF TRBV20-1 . TRBJ1-1
CSASPGTGGNQPQHF TRBV20-1 few TRBJ1-5
CASSLALAGGPDTQYF TRBV5-1 few TRBJ2-3
CSARMEGSSYEQYF TRBV20-1 . TRBJ2-7
CASSQEWDSSGYEQFF TRBV4-3 . TRBJ2-1
CASSFQGPRYEQYF TRBV12-3/TRBV12-4 . TRBJ2-7
CASSETSGLPDTQYF TRBV6-1 many TRBJ2-3
CASSQDKASGTYEQYF TRBV4-3 few TRBJ2-7
CSVLRDRVVNEQFF TRBV29-1 . TRBJ2-1
CASSKVKTSGSRTDTQYF TRBV21-1 many TRBJ2-3
CASSWWTGGTDTQYF TRBV12-3/TRBV12-4 few TRBJ2-3
CASSFLSLAGAYEQYF TRBV5-1 many TRBJ2-7
CASSLGLAFSSSYEQYF TRBV7-9 . TRBJ2-7
CATTRGANTGELFF TRBV15 . TRBJ2-2
CASSRAPLSRETQYF TRBV2 . TRBJ2-5
CASSQESGTGGIIQYF TRBV4-3 many TRBJ2-4
CASGFPRGNEQFF TRBV7-6 . TRBJ2-1
CASSTDRESTDTQYF TRBV18 . TRBJ2-3
CASSPGGTGNTEAFF TRBV5-1 . TRBJ1-1
CASSWDRGLAEAFF TRBV5-8 few TRBJ1-1
CASSLVIPADEQYF TRBV7-9 . TRBJ2-7
CASSTPWGSTDTQYF TRBV12-3/TRBV12-4 many TRBJ2-3
CASSVPGTGVFEAFF TRBV7-9 many TRBJ1-1
CASSRRDNEQFF TRBV9 many TRBJ2-1
CASSELMGMHEQFF TRBV4-1 . TRBJ2-1
CATSLGGEGNEQFF TRBV24-1 many TRBJ2-1
CASSKRDRAFLQETQYF TRBV9 . TRBJ2-5
CSANRAASTDTQYF TRBV20-1 . TRBJ2-3
CASSAVYEQYF TRBV6-7 many TRBJ2-7